The 3 T cell receptor beta chains listed next were all sequenced from one sample in a study of blood T cell repertoires in COVID-19. The table came from immunoSEQ multiplex PCR; TCRdb's copy has only in-frame clones and leaves some out. Of some 350,000 clones listed, roughly nine tenths are singletons. The sample consisted of peripheral blood. These receptors were collected from a woman aged 25 to 39 with COVID-19, enrolled during active disease.

This clone was counted a few times. The chain combines TRBV5-6 with TRBJ1-2, with D possibly matching TRBD1 (5 bases). V lost 1 base, J lost 0 bases, and 7 bases lay in between. Germline V gene lookup returns CDR1 SGHDT and CDR2 YYEEEE. This CDR3 is built from 14 residues. This chain's CDR3 is CASSLPGANYGYTF. CDR3 nucleotide sequence: TGTGCCAGCAGCTTGCCGGGGGCTAACTATGGCTACACCTTC.

This chain joins TRBV5-6 and TRBJ1-5, with no clear D. The CDR3 totals 14 residues. Looked up from germline, CDR1 is SGHDT and CDR2 is YYEEEE. V shed 0 bases and J shed 6 bases, with 10 bases lying between them. CDR3: CASSLGGGPQPQHF. The CDR3 DNA reads as TGTGCCAGCAGCTTGGGCGGAGGCCCTCAGCCCCAGCATTTT.

V is TRBV6-5 and J is TRBJ2-3; a weak D match, TRBD2 (6 bases). This CDR3 contains 15 residues. Per the germline V gene, CDR1 is MNHEY and CDR2 is SVGAGI. The V end lost 0 bases, the J end lost 2 bases, and 9 bases lay between the germline ends. This CDR3 is CASSYSASVTDTQYF. The CDR3 DNA reads TGTGCCAGCAGTTACTCAGCTAGCGTCACAGATACGCAGTATTTT.